This TCR beta chain was captured by sequencing in a study of naive and memory T cell subsets. Four PCR rounds used nested alpha and beta constant region primers plus the SP2 primer. TCRdb re-derived calls from the 5' RACE reads in MiXCR, one entry per CDR3 protein. The profile shows tens of thousands of distinct CDR3 sequences, approximately 8% of them singletons. V was shortened by 2 bases and J by 1 base, with 14 bases between the two germline ends. CDR3 size: 16 residues. The library had UMIs added by 3' ligation of an oligonucleotide to TCR cDNA. The sequence was obtained from a female donor in good health. The chain is built from TRBV12-3 or TRBV12-4 and TRBJ1-2, with D tentatively TRBD1 (6 bases). The CDR3 sequence is CASSLPSDSVNYGYTF. Written as DNA, the CDR3 is TGTGCCAGCAGTTTACCCTCGGACAGTGTTAACTATGGCTACACCTTC.